Each of the 16 T cell receptor beta chains below was sequenced from the same sample in a study of OX40 agonist ivuxolimab in advanced cancers. The repertoire was sequenced with immunoSEQ multiplex PCR; TCRdb's copy has only in-frame clones and lacks some. This sample has roughly 80,000 clones, with roughly 84% found just once. Sequencing was performed on CD4+ or CD8+ T cells sorted from blood, taken in a trial of the OX40 agonist ivuxolimab. Receptors were obtained from an adult with an advanced solid tumor such as melanoma, head and neck, liver or kidney cancer.

Details on this clone: An end of the junction differs from the germline gene, which may be a read error. V and J are TRBV5-6 and TRBJ2-1; 10 bases map to TRBD2. CDR3 size: 15 residues. Germline V gene lookup returns CDR1 SGHDT and CDR2 YYEEEE. The CDR3 reads CASSFTGLAEPDSVF. Here the CDR3 DNA reads TGTGCCAGCAGCTTTACCGGACTAGCGGAACCCGACTCTGTCTTC. The entire variable domain, with the rest obtained from reference TRBV5-6 and TRBJ2-1, is as follows: DAGVTQSPTHLIKTRGQQVTLRCSPKSGHDTVSWYQQALGQGPQFIFQYYEEEERQRGNFPDRFSGHQFPNYSSELNVNALLLGDSALYLCASSFTGLAEPDSVFGPGTRLTVL.

The J gene is TRBJ2-7, the V gene TRBV4-3; 7 nucleotides line up with TRBD1. The CDR3 has 15 residues. The germline V gene encodes CDR1 LGHNA and CDR2 YSLEER. J gave up 2 bases and V 0 bases, and 4 bases lay outside the gene matches. Written as DNA, the CDR3 is TGCGCCAGCAGCCAAGAAGTCAGGGGGACCTACGAGCAGTACTTC. It is translated as CASSQEVRGTYEQYF.

This rearrangement joins TRBV29-1 to TRBJ2-1, with TRBD2 matching 10 bases. V dropped 5 bases and J dropped 3; count of bases not matched to a gene: 4. The CDR3 runs 14 residues. CDR1 and CDR2 from the germline V gene are SQVTM and ANQGSEA. DNA for the CDR3: TGCAGCGTTTCCCGGACTAGCGGCTACAATGAGCAGTTCTTC. It yields the protein CSVSRTSGYNEQFF.

In regard to this clone: Other nucleotide sequences in the sample specify the same CDR3. The chain is built from TRBV27 and TRBJ2-3, with D unresolved. This CDR3 is built from 13 residues. The V gene lost 9 bases and the J gene lost 0 bases, with 10 bases spanning the gap. Germline CDR1 reads MNHEY; CDR2 reads SMNVEV (reference sequence). CDR3 nucleotide sequence: TGTGCCAGTAGTCACTACAGCACAGATACGCAGTATTTT. Its translation is CASSHYSTDTQYF.

The rearrangement joins TRBV11-3 to TRBJ2-3; 9 positions agree with TRBD1. V lost 5 bases and J lost 0; bases outside the gene matches: 6. This CDR3 is 16 amino acids long. The germline V gene encodes CDR1 SGHNT and CDR2 YENEEA. In DNA form, the CDR3 reads TGTGCCAGCAGCAAGGGACAGGGTGGAAGCACAGATACGCAGTATTTT. Translating gives CASSKGQGGSTDTQYF.

This chain joins TRBV30 and TRBJ1-1, with 10 bases fitting TRBD1. Germline V gene sequence: CDR1 GTSNPN, CDR2 SVGIG (reference sequence). With V trimmed by 4 bases and J by 10 bases, 12 bases remained unmatched. The CDR3 consists of 14 residues. The CDR3 is CAWIRDRGPQGAFF. In DNA form, the CDR3 reads TGTGCCTGGATTAGGGACAGGGGCCCTCAAGGAGCTTTCTTT.

The V call is TRBV2, the J call TRBJ2-7; 8 nucleotides agree with TRBD1. The CDR3 extends over 13 amino acids. Trimming removed 7 bases from V and 3 bases from J; junction bases left unmatched: 5. Germline V gene data show CDR1 as SNHLY and CDR2 as FYNNEI. The CDR3, as DNA: TGTGCCAGCACCAGGGGGCAAAACTACGAGCAGTACTTC. Translated, it gives CASTRGQNYEQYF.

The rearrangement uses TRBV2 and TRBJ2-1; 10 nucleotides match TRBD2. Germline V gene sequence: CDR1 SNHLY, CDR2 FYNNEI. The CDR3 extends over 14 amino acids. With V trimmed by 6 bases and J by 3 bases, 2 bases remained unmatched. CDR3 DNA sequence: TGTGCCAGCAGACGGACTAGCGGCTACAATGAGCAGTTCTTC. It yields the protein CASRRTSGYNEQFF.

This chain uses TRBV5-6 with TRBJ1-4; tentative D call: TRBD1 (6 bases). CDR3 length: 13 amino acids. The V gene's germline CDR1 is SGHDT and CDR2 YYEEEE. V lost 2 bases to trimming and J lost 8 bases, with 10 bases between them. CDR3 in DNA: TGTGCCAGCAGCTTCCAGGGGACGGAAAAACTGTTTTTT. Translation gives CASSFQGTEKLFF.

In the case of this clone: The same CDR3 can be traced to other DNA sequences in this sample. The chain has TRBV7-2 and TRBJ2-7; TRBD2 matches 7 bases. V lost 0 bases, J lost 5 bases, and 4 bases stayed unmatched. The CDR3 consists of 14 residues. Germline-derived CDR1 and CDR2 are SGHTA and FQGNSA. The CDR3 spells CASSLAAGANEQYF. Written as DNA, the CDR3 is TGTGCCAGCAGCTTAGCGGCGGGAGCTAACGAGCAGTACTTC. Complete variable domain (other parts from reference TRBV7-2 and TRBJ2-7): GAGVSQSPSNKVTEKGKDVELRCDPISGHTALYWYRQSLGQGLEFLIYFQGNSAPDKSGLPSDRFSAERTGGSVSTLTIQRTQQEDSAVYLCASSLAAGANEQYFGPGTRLTVT.

The J gene is TRBJ1-1, the V gene TRBV7-8; D remains unclear. CDR3 length equals 13 residues. With 3 bases removed from V and 3 bases from J, the gap between germline ends came to 8 bases. CDR1 and CDR2 from the germline V gene are SGHVS and FQNEAQ. DNA for the CDR3: TGTGCCAGCAGCTTGGGTGGGGACACTGAAGCTTTCTTT. This translates into CASSLGGDTEAFF.

The rearrangement uses TRBV27 and TRBJ1-4, with D possibly TRBD1 on 6 matching bases. From germline, CDR1 is MNHEY and CDR2 SMNVEV (reference sequence). Trimming took 8 bases from V and 8 from J, leaving 15 bases between them. The CDR3 is 13 residues long. The CDR3 coding sequence is TGTGCCAGCCGTACAGGGATGGTAGAAAAACTGTTTTTT. Its translation is CASRTGMVEKLFF.

The chain uses TRBV15 and TRBJ2-2; possible D gene TRBD1, 5 bases. Between the trimmed V and J ends, which lost 5 bases and 0 bases, there was a span of 22 bases. The CDR3 length is 19 residues. Germline V gene lookup returns CDR1 LNHNV and CDR2 YYDKDF (reference sequence). In DNA, the CDR3 is TGTGCCACCAGCGGGCCATATTTACAGGTTACGGCGAACACCGGGGAGCTGTTTTTT. Protein: CATSGPYLQVTANTGELFF.

This chain links TRBV5-1 with TRBJ2-5; D unclear. CDR3 length: 11 residues. Trimming took 2 bases from V and 1 from J, leaving 0 bases between them. Germline V gene sequence: CDR1 SGHRS, CDR2 YFSETQ. CDR3 residues: CASSFQETQYF. DNA for the CDR3: TGCGCCAGCAGCTTCCAAGAGACCCAGTACTTC.

V usage is TRBV11-3 and J usage is TRBJ1-5; a weak D match, TRBD1 (5 bases). Germline lookup yields CDR1 SGHNT and CDR2 YENEEA. Trimming pared 5 bases from V and 1 base from J, leaving 9 bases between. The CDR3 runs 14 residues. The CDR3 loop is CASSPGGSNQPQHF. CDR3 in DNA: TGTGCCAGCAGCCCTGGGGGGAGCAATCAGCCCCAGCATTTT.

The CDR3 nucleotides read TGTGCCACCAGCAGACCTGAGGGGGGGCTTGGCAAAAACATTCAGTACTTC. This translates into CATSRPEGGLGKNIQYF. The chain joins TRBV15 to TRBJ2-4; possible D gene TRBD2, 7 bases. Per the germline V gene, CDR1 is LNHNV and CDR2 is YYDKDF (reference sequence). V dropped 2 bases and J dropped 3 bases, with 17 bases sitting between them. This CDR3 has 17 amino acids.